The 19 T cell receptor beta chains presented below share a single source sample, sequenced in a study of tumor-infiltrating lymphocytes in oesophageal squamous cell carcinoma. TCRdb re-called the PCR reads with MiXCR, one entry per CDR3 protein. The sample lists 8,500 to 14,000 distinct CDR3 sequences; 50% to 65% were seen once. The sequenced sample consisted of esophageal tumor tissue. The receptor source for this set is a male donor with esophageal squamous cell carcinoma.

CDR3 in DNA: TGTGCCAGCAGCTTCGTAGCGGGGAGCTGGACAGATACGCAGTATTTT. Protein product: CASSFVAGSWTDTQYF. The V and J genes are TRBV7-2 and TRBJ2-3; TRBD2 matches at 8 bases. The CDR3 covers 16 residues. Losses at the gene ends were 3 bases for V and 3 bases for J; bases not matched to a gene: 8. Germline V CDR1 and CDR2: SGHTA, FQGNSA.

This clonotype appeared once. The chain employs TRBV28 and TRBJ2-5; TRBD1 might be the D (6 bases). The J call may be in error: the DNA end matches TRBJ2-7 better. From germline, CDR1 is MDHEN and CDR2 SYDVKM. The length of the CDR3 is 13 residues. The CDR3 nucleotides read TGTGCCAGCGGGACAAGTGAAACCTACGAGCAGTACTTC. The encoded protein is CASGTSETYEQYF.

V gene TRBV7-2 combines with J gene TRBJ2-4; no clear D. The assigned J gene may be wrong: the sequence end matches TRBJ2-7 better. The V gene's germline CDR1 is SGHTA and CDR2 FQGNSA. The CDR3 consists of 17 residues. DNA of the CDR3: TGTGCCAGCAGCTTAGGGGCTACCGTCAGGAGCTCCTACGAGCAGTACTTC. The encoded protein is CASSLGATVRSSYEQYF.

The V gene is TRBV7-4, the J gene TRBJ2-3; D gene unclear. TRBJ2-7 matches the DNA end more closely, so the J call is doubtful. Germline CDR1 reads SGHVT; CDR2 reads SQSDAQ. This CDR3 has 15 amino acids. CDR3 bases: TGTGCCAGCAGCTATTTTAAGTTTGGTTGGGACGAGCAGTACTTC. Its protein is CASSYFKFGWDEQYF.

This chain uses TRBV7-2 with TRBJ2-3; TRBD1 aligns across 7 bases. The end of the DNA aligns better with TRBJ2-5, so the J call may be wrong. CDR3 length: 15 residues. Looked up from germline, CDR1 is SGHTA and CDR2 is FQGNSA. CDR3 amino acids: CASSLGARGSETQYF. CDR3 in DNA: TGTGCCAGCAGCTTAGGTGCCAGGGGGTCAGAGACCCAGTACTTC.

V is TRBV7-2 and J is TRBJ2-1, with 9 nucleotides matching TRBD2. The CDR3 totals 15 residues. From germline, CDR1 is SGHTA and CDR2 FQGNSA. V gave up 5 bases and J gave up 9 bases; unmatched junction bases: 11. The CDR3 DNA sequence: TGTGCCAGCAGCCCAGCCCCTAGCGGGATGGGTGAGCAGTTCTTC. It encodes CASSPAPSGMGEQFF.

The gene calls are TRBV20-1 and TRBJ1-6; tentatively, D is TRBD1 (5 bases). The CDR3 has 15 amino acids. Trimming removed 1 base from V and 5 bases from J, with 12 bases in between. Germline V CDR1 and CDR2: DFQATT, SNEGSKA (reference sequence). The CDR3, as DNA: TGCAGTGCTAGAGCACTGAGACAGAATAATTCACCCCTCCACTTT. Protein sequence: CSARALRQNNSPLHF.

V gene TRBV25-1 combines with J gene TRBJ2-7, with no clear D. The J call may be mistaken, given a closer DNA end match to TRBJ2-1. Germline assignment: CDR1 MGHDK and CDR2 SYGVNS. The CDR3 extends over 11 amino acids. The CDR3 spells CASSANNEQFF. CDR3 DNA sequence: TGTGCCAGCAGTGCCAACAATGAGCAGTTCTTC.

A word on this clonotype: Relative to the germline gene, one junction end is altered; a read error may explain this. V and J are TRBV28 and TRBJ2-7; no definite D call. Germline V gives CDR1 MDHEN, CDR2 SYDVKM. CDR3 length: 12 amino acids. CDR3 region: CASSISARSLIF. The CDR3 DNA reads TGTGCCAGCAGTATCTCGGCCCGTTCATTGATCTTC.

The chain has TRBV7-2 and TRBJ1-3; 7 bases align to TRBD1. Germline values: CDR1 SGHTA, CDR2 FQGNSA. The V and J ends lost 5 bases and 4 bases, in that order; junction bases with no gene match: 5. The CDR3 length is 14 residues. For the CDR3, the DNA is TGTGCCAGCAGCCCCAGACAGGGAGGAAACACCATATATTTT. Its protein is CASSPRQGGNTIYF. The complete variable domain, with remaining parts taken from reference TRBV7-2 and TRBJ1-3, reads GAGVSQSPSNKVTEKGKDVELRCDPISGHTALYWYRQSLGQGLEFLIYFQGNSAPDKSGLPSDRFSAERTGGSVSTLTIQRTQQEDSAVYLCASSPRQGGNTIYFGEGSWLTVV.

As regards this clonotype: The junction shows a germline mismatch at one end, possibly a read error. The chain joins TRBV7-7 to TRBJ2-3; tentative D call: TRBD2 (5 bases). The end of the DNA is better explained by TRBJ2-7, so the J call may be wrong. This CDR3 is 13 amino acids long. Germline V gene data show CDR1 as SSHAT and CDR2 as FNYEAQ (reference sequence). CDR3 region: CASSLDTGYEQYF. The CDR3 bases are TGTGCTAGCAGCTTAGATACGGGGTACGAGCAGTACTTC.

The chain employs TRBV12-3 or TRBV12-4 and TRBJ2-3; D possibly uses TRBD1 or TRBD2 (5 bases each). CDR3 length equals 15 residues. Deletions cut 5 bases from V and 0 bases from J, with 12 bases between. The CDR3 DNA sequence: TGTGCCAGCAGTCGGGACGGAACTAGCACAGATACGCAGTATTTT. Its protein is CASSRDGTSTDTQYF.

The chain is built from TRBV29-1 and TRBJ2-3; D may be TRBD1 (5 bases). The CDR3 totals 14 residues. V gave up 4 bases and J gave up 0 bases, with 11 bases separating them. The germline CDR1 and CDR2 sequences are SQVTM and ANQGSEA. The CDR3 region has the DNA TGCAGCGTTGGTCTTGCAGGGAGCACAGATACGCAGTATTTT. It specifies CSVGLAGSTDTQYF.

The sample holds a few counts of this clonotype. The chain has TRBV6-1 and TRBJ2-3, with TRBD2 matching over 7 bases. V lost 0 bases and J lost 2; bases outside the gene matches: 5. Germline V gene lookup returns CDR1 MNHNS and CDR2 SASEGT. CDR3 length: 16 amino acids. The CDR3 sequence: CASSEAPGGSTDTQYF. The CDR3 coding sequence is TGTGCCAGCAGTGAAGCCCCCGGGGGGTCCACAGATACGCAGTATTTT.

This clonotype was seen ten or more times. This chain joins TRBV5-5 and TRBJ2-1; D ambiguous. V dropped 0 bases and J dropped 0 bases, with 4 bases sitting between them. The CDR3 contains 14 residues. Germline CDR1 SGHKS, CDR2 YYEKEE (reference sequence). CDR3 nucleotide sequence: TGTGCCAGCAGCTTGGGAGCCTCCTACAATGAGCAGTTCTTC. Translated: CASSLGASYNEQFF.

As concerns this clonotype: The DNA is left out, because the CDR3 cannot be placed on it with certainty; the CDR3 is given as TCRdb lists it. The V call is TRBV7-3, the J call TRBJ2-6; whether TRBD2, the table's D call, matches the DNA was not checked. Looked up from germline, CDR1 is SGHTA and CDR2 is FQGTGA. The CDR3 extends over 15 residues, inclusive of both ends. CDR3 residues: CASSSTVWEGAVLRF.

Relative to its sample, this clonotype is medium-sized. The CDR3, as DNA: TGTGCCAGCAGTGACAGTCCGGGATCGGCAGATACGCAGTATTTT. Protein product: CASSDSPGSADTQYF. The gene calls are TRBV6-4 and TRBJ2-3; D perhaps matches TRBD2 (5 bases). V dropped 2 bases and J dropped 4 bases, with 13 bases sitting between them. The length of the CDR3 is 15 residues. The germline V gene has CDR1 MRHNA and CDR2 SNTAGT.

This chain connects TRBV7-6 to TRBJ2-1; TRBD2 might be the D (6 bases). The germline CDR1 and CDR2 sequences are SGHVS and FNYEAQ. The length of the CDR3 is 14 residues. The V end lost 4 bases, the J end lost 4 bases, and 11 bases lay between the germline ends. The CDR3 nucleotides are TGTGCCAGCAGCTCGGTTGGGGGGTACAATGAGCAGTTCTTC. Translated: CASSSVGGYNEQFF.

This clonotype rates as medium-sized. This chain joins TRBV2 and TRBJ2-7; 14 bases match TRBD2. The CDR3 sequence is 15 residues long. Germline CDR1 is SNHLY and CDR2 is FYNNEI. V lost 6 bases and J lost 1; bases outside the gene matches: 2. The CDR3 bases are TGTGCCAGCAGCGGGACTAGCGGGAGATCCTACGAGCAGTACTTC. Encoded protein: CASSGTSGRSYEQYF.